Below are 23 T cell receptor beta chains sequenced from a single sample in a study of T-cell memory formation after mild COVID-19. TCRdb used MiXCR to reprocess the 5' RACE reads, holding one entry per CDR3 protein. This table has tens of thousands of distinct CDR3 sequences, roughly 7% appearing once. Specimen: PBMCs or a T cell subset sorted from them (not recorded which). These receptors came from an adult who had mild COVID-19 (a few samples of this study predate the infection). Cell type and time point are not known.

The chain uses TRBV21-1 and TRBJ1-1; TRBD1 was called by the table and not checked on the DNA. TRBV21-1 is recorded as a pseudogene. The CDR3 length is 15 residues. Written as DNA, the CDR3 is TGTGCCAGCAACCTCAGGCGGGGGAAGAACACTGAAGCTTTCTTT. This sequence encodes CASNLRRGKNTEAFF.

By share of the sample, this clonotype is medium-sized (0.01 to 0.1%). V and J are TRBV5-5 and TRBJ1-1; D perhaps matches TRBD1 (5 bases). The CDR3 has 16 amino acids. V was clipped by 0 bases and J by 0 bases, with 12 bases between them. Germline V gives CDR1 SGHKS, CDR2 YYEKEE (reference sequence). CDR3 residues: CASSLGQNLMNTEAFF. The CDR3 nucleotides read TGTGCCAGCAGCTTGGGACAGAATCTCATGAACACTGAAGCTTTCTTT.

Many counts were recorded for this clonotype. V is TRBV12-5 and J is TRBJ2-3; no firm D call. CDR1 and CDR2 from the germline V gene are LGHNT and FRNRAP. Between the trimmed V and J ends, which lost 0 bases and 0 bases, there was a span of 10 bases. The CDR3 spans 16 residues. The CDR3 is CASGLVRISSTDTQYF. Here the CDR3 DNA reads TGTGCTAGTGGTTTGGTACGAATAAGTAGCACAGATACGCAGTATTTT. The entire variable domain, with the rest obtained from reference TRBV12-5 and TRBJ2-3, is as follows: DARVTQTPRHKVTEMGQEVTMRCQPILGHNTVFWYRQTMMQGLELLAYFRNRAPLDDSGMPKDRFSAEMPDATLATLKIQPSEPRDSAVYFCASGLVRISSTDTQYFGPGTRLTVL.

This clonotype was counted ten times or more. The CDR3 DNA reads as TGCAGTGCTTCACATCTTAAGTCCAGCACAGATACGCAGTATTTT. Protein sequence: CSASHLKSSTDTQYF. The chain has TRBV20-1 and TRBJ2-3; D unclear. In germline, CDR1 is DFQATT, CDR2 SNEGSKA (reference sequence). V was shortened by 5 bases and J by 0 bases, with 15 bases between the two germline ends. The CDR3 has 15 residues.

This CDR3 reads CASSAGTARNTIYF. CDR3 coding DNA: TGTGCCAGCAGCGCCGGGACAGCCCGAAACACCATATATTTT. The V gene is TRBV9, the J gene TRBJ1-3; 7 bases are a match to TRBD1. CDR3 length equals 14 residues. Germline lookup yields CDR1 SGDLS and CDR2 YYNGEE. V dropped 3 bases and J dropped 5; count of bases not matched to a gene: 5.

This clonotype has ten or more counts. The chain links TRBV7-9 to TRBJ1-1; 9 bases are shared with TRBD1. The CDR3 is 14 amino acids. The V segment lost 4 bases and the J segment 4 bases; nucleotides outside the gene matches: 4. Germline CDR1 and CDR2: SEHNR and FQNEAQ (reference sequence). The CDR3 here is CASSSRDRATEAFF. In DNA form, the CDR3 reads TGTGCCAGCAGCTCCCGGGACAGGGCCACTGAAGCTTTCTTT.

This clonotype was recorded at least ten times. This chain connects TRBV12-3 or TRBV12-4 to TRBJ2-2, with 7 bases lining up with TRBD1. The CDR3 length is 14 residues. V gave up 6 bases and J gave up 8 bases; unmatched junction bases: 9. Written as DNA, the CDR3 is TGTGCCAGCAGCCCCTACAGGGGTTTAGGGGAGCTGTTTTTT. Translated: CASSPYRGLGELFF.

This clonotype was picked up many times. V and J are TRBV5-1 and TRBJ2-6; 9 bases are a match to TRBD1. The CDR3 loop spans 16 amino acids. The germline V gene encodes CDR1 SGHRS and CDR2 YFSETQ. Germline trimming cut 4 bases from V and 0 bases from J; bases unmatched to any gene: 2. The CDR3, as DNA: TGCGCCAGCAGCGGGACAGGGAACTCTGGGGCCAACGTCCTGACTTTC. This encodes CASSGTGNSGANVLTF.

The chain has TRBV7-2 and TRBJ2-3; TRBD1 matches 10 bases. Germline assignment: CDR1 SGHTA and CDR2 FQGNSA. The J segment lost 4 bases and the V segment lost 5 bases, leaving 15 bases of the junction unmatched. The CDR3 contains 18 residues. The CDR3 loop reads CASSRRSIGTGAADTQYF. Here the CDR3 DNA reads TGTGCCAGCAGCCGCCGATCTATCGGGACAGGGGCGGCAGATACGCAGTATTTT.

This clonotype was seen many times. DNA of the CDR3: TGTGCCATCTGGAGACAGGGTGACTACGAGCAGTACTTC. Translated, it gives CAIWRQGDYEQYF. This chain joins TRBV10-3 and TRBJ2-7; TRBD1 agrees at 7 bases. The CDR3 is made up of 13 amino acids. V gave up 8 bases and J gave up 3 bases; unmatched junction bases: 7. CDR1 ENHRY and CDR2 SYGVKD come from the germline V gene.

This clonotype was found a few times. J is TRBJ2-7 and V is TRBV3-1; D is ambiguous. V lost 3 bases and J 2 bases, leaving 8 bases between the germline ends. Germline CDR1 reads LGHDT; CDR2 reads YNNKEL (reference sequence). CDR3 length: 13 residues. The DNA for the CDR3 is TGTGCCAGCAGCCATGTCCGGGCCTACGAGCAGTACTTC. This gives the protein CASSHVRAYEQYF.

The chain carries TRBV20-1 and TRBJ2-1, with D unresolved. The V and J ends lost 3 bases and 12 bases respectively, with 30 bases between them. The CDR3 has 17 residues. From germline, CDR1 is DFQATT and CDR2 SNEGSKA (reference sequence). DNA for the CDR3: TGCAGTGCTAGGCTTATATCCCCGGTCGGCCTTAGCAAAAGGCAGTTCTTC. Its translation is CSARLISPVGLSKRQFF.

In its sample, this clonotype was seen a few times. The rearrangement links TRBV7-2 to TRBJ2-3; a weak D match, TRBD2 (6 bases). Per the germline V gene, CDR1 is SGHTA and CDR2 is FQGNSA. The CDR3 is 15 residues long. The ends were cut back, 5 bases at V and 0 bases at J, with 12 bases in the middle. The CDR3 coding sequence is TGTGCCAGCAGCCGAGGGAGCGGGAGCACAGATACGCAGTATTTT. Protein: CASSRGSGSTDTQYF.

This clonotype was seen repeatedly, ten times or more. The chain has TRBV12-3 or TRBV12-4 and TRBJ1-1; weak D call: TRBD1 (5 bases). V lost 7 bases and J lost 0, with 12 bases in between. This CDR3 is 14 amino acids long. Here the CDR3 DNA reads TGTGCCAGCACCTGGGACTCGTTGAACACTGAAGCTTTCTTT. It translates to CASTWDSLNTEAFF.

Ten or more counts support this clonotype. V gene TRBV7-9 combines with J gene TRBJ1-4, with 7 positions matching TRBD1. CDR1 and CDR2 (germline): SEHNR, FQNEAQ (reference sequence). The trim removed 4 bases at V and 3 bases at J, leaving 8 bases unmatched. The CDR3 length is 16 residues. This chain's CDR3 is CASSSTTGRANEKLFF. As DNA, the CDR3 is TGTGCCAGCAGCTCGACGACAGGGAGAGCTAATGAAAAACTGTTTTTT.

This chain uses TRBV9 with TRBJ2-5; D ambiguous. The CDR3 spans 15 residues. Germline V gene data show CDR1 as SGDLS and CDR2 as YYNGEE. V was trimmed by 0 bases and J by 5 bases, leaving 14 bases between them. The CDR3 sequence: CASSVENSAAETQYF. CDR3 bases: TGTGCCAGCAGCGTAGAAAACTCGGCGGCCGAGACCCAGTACTTC.

At least ten counts were recorded for this clonotype. The genes are TRBV5-1 and TRBJ2-7; TRBD2 might be the D (5 bases). CDR1 and CDR2 from the germline V gene are SGHRS and YFSETQ. V was cut by 2 bases and J by 7 bases, with 16 bases left in between. The CDR3 runs 14 residues. CDR3 amino acids: CASSFLGAGWEQYF. In nucleotides, the CDR3 is TGCGCCAGCAGCTTTTTGGGAGCTGGTTGGGAGCAGTACTTC.

This clonotype has ten or more counts. The rearrangement links TRBV9 to TRBJ2-3, with 7 bases identical to TRBD1. CDR1 and CDR2 from the germline V gene are SGDLS and YYNGEE. This CDR3 is 16 amino acids long. The J segment lost 0 bases and the V segment lost 0 bases, leaving 4 bases of the junction unmatched. CDR3: CASSVVGDSSTDTQYF. The CDR3 DNA is TGTGCCAGCAGCGTAGTCGGGGACAGTAGCACAGATACGCAGTATTTT.

The sample holds many counts of this clonotype. The V and J genes are TRBV7-8 and TRBJ1-5; D is possibly TRBD1 (6 bases). The ends were cut back, 5 bases at V and 3 bases at J, with 17 bases in the middle. The CDR3 has 16 residues. Germline CDR1 SGHVS, CDR2 FQNEAQ. CDR3 sequence (DNA): TGTGCCAGCAGCCGAAACCCCGGGACAAACAATCAGCCCCAGCATTTT. Its translation: CASSRNPGTNNQPQHF.

This clonotype has a count of ten or more. This chain connects TRBV9 to TRBJ2-1, with 7 bases aligning to TRBD2. The CDR3 totals 15 residues. Germline values: CDR1 SGDLS, CDR2 YYNGEE. Trimming cost V 7 bases and J 0 bases; bases outside gene matches: 7. As DNA, the CDR3 is TGTGCCAGCGGAATGCGGGGGAGCTCCTACAATGAGCAGTTCTTC. Translation: CASGMRGSSYNEQFF.

This clonotype appeared many times. The rearrangement links TRBV18 to TRBJ1-2; no clear D. There are 15 residues in the CDR3. V lost 0 bases to trimming and J lost 7 bases, with 15 bases between them. Germline V gives CDR1 KGHSH, CDR2 LQKENI. CDR3 coding DNA: TGTGCCAGCTCACCACCGCGACAAACGTCACCTGGCTACACCTTC. It translates to CASSPPRQTSPGYTF.

At least ten counts were recorded for this clonotype. The chain uses TRBV24-1 and TRBJ2-7; D uncertain. Germline CDR1 and CDR2: KGHDR and SFDVKD. Trimming took 11 bases from V and 3 from J, leaving 19 bases between them. This CDR3 is 14 amino acids long. CDR3 sequence: CAIGGRPPLYEQYF. DNA of the CDR3: TGTGCCATCGGCGGCAGGCCTCCCCTCTACGAGCAGTACTTC.

This clonotype showed up just a few times. The CDR3 DNA sequence: TGTGCCAGCTCACCAGCGACAGCAACCGATAATTCACCCCTCCACTTT. It yields the protein CASSPATATDNSPLHF. The chain links TRBV18 to TRBJ1-6, with D possibly TRBD1 on 5 matching bases. CDR3 length: 16 residues. CDR1 is KGHSH and CDR2 is LQKENI in the germline V gene. V dropped 2 bases and J dropped 5 bases, with 13 bases sitting between them.